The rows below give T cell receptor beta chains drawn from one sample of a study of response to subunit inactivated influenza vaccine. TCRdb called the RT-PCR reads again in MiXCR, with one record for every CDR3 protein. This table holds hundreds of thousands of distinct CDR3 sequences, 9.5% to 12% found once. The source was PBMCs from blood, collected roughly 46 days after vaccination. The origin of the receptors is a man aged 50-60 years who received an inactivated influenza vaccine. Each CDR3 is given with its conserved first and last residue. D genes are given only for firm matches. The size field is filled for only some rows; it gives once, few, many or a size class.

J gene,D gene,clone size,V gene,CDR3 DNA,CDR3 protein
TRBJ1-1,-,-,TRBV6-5,TGTGCCAGCAGTTATGATTCGGGCCGGGACACTGAAGCTTTCTTT,CASSYDSGRDTEAFF
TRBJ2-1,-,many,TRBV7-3,TGTGCCAGCAGCTTAAGCCGGGACAATGAGCAGTTCTTC,CASSLSRDNEQFF
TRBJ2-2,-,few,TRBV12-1,TGTGCCAGCAGCCCGCATCCCATAACAGGGCAGGACACCGGGGAGCTGTTTTTT,CASSPHPITGQDTGELFF
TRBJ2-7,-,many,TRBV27,TGTGCCAGCAGAAAACAGGGAGGCGAGCAGTACTTC,CASRKQGGEQYF
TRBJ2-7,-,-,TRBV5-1,TGCGCCAGCAGGTACTCAAAAGGGGCAGGAAACTCCTACGAGCAGTACTTC,CASRYSKGAGNSYEQYF
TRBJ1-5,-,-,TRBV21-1,TGTGCCAGCAGCAAGAGGGGTGGGGGAGAGGGTACCCAGCATTTT,CASSKRGGGEGTQHF
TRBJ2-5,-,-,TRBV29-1,TGCAGCGTTTTTAGGGGTCAAGAGACCCAGTACTTC,CSVFRGQETQYF
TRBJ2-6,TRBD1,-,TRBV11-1,TGTGCCAGCAGTTTATCCGGGACAGGGTCCTTTGGGGCCAACGTCCTGACTTTC,CASSLSGTGSFGANVLTF
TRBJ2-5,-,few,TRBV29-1,TGCAGCGTTGATAATAAGGGAGTAGCGGAGACCCAGTACTTC,CSVDNKGVAETQYF
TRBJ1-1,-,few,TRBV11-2,TGTGCCAGCAGCTTAGGGAGGGTGGGGAACACTGAAGCTTTCTTT,CASSLGRVGNTEAFF
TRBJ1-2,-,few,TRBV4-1,TGCGCCAGCAGCCCAGGAACAGGCCGCCTTAACTATGGCTACACCTTC,CASSPGTGRLNYGYTF
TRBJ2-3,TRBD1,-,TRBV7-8,TGTGCCAGCAGCACCCGACAGGGTCAGGTCACAGATACGCAGTATTTT,CASSTRQGQVTDTQYF
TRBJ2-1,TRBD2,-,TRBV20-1,TGCAGTGCTAGAGATTTAGGACTAGCGGGAGTTGGGGGAATCTACAATGAGCAGTTCTTC,CSARDLGLAGVGGIYNEQFF
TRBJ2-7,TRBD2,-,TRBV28,TGTGCCAGCAGTAACGCGAACGGCGGGAGGGCCATGGACTACGAGCAGTACTTC,CASSNANGGRAMDYEQYF
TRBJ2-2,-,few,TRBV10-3,TGTGCCATCAGTGACAGTATCACCGGGGAGCTGTTTTTT,CAISDSITGELFF
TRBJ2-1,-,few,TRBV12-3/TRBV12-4,TGTGCCAGCAGTTTTGGAGGGTATGGAGAGCAGTTCTTC,CASSFGGYGEQFF
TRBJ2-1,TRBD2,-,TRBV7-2,TGTGCCAGCACAAGGACTAGCGACTACAATGAGCAGTTCTTC,CASTRTSDYNEQFF
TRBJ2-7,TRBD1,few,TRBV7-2,TGTGCCAGCAGCTTAATGGGACAGTTCGACGAGCAGTACTTC,CASSLMGQFDEQYF
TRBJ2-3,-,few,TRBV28,TGTGCCAGCAGTTCAAGATCAGATAGCACAGATACGCAGTATTTT,CASSSRSDSTDTQYF
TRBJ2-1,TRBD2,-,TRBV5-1,TGCGCCAGCAGCTTGGTAGGCGGGAGTACGACAGATGAGCAGTTCTTC,CASSLVGGSTTDEQFF
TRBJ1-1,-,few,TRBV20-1,TGCAGTGCTAGAGATCCCCGGACTCGCAGTTTTGAAGCTTTCTTT,CSARDPRTRSFEAFF
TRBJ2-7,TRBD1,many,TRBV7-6,TGTGCCAGCAGCTGGGACAGGGGAACCTCCTACGAGCAGTACTTC,CASSWDRGTSYEQYF
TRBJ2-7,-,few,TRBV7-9,TGTGCCAGCAGCTTTGGACACGGGGTCACCTACGAGCAGTACTTC,CASSFGHGVTYEQYF
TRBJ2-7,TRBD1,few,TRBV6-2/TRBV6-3,TGTGCCAGTCGGAAACAGGGGGCATTCGAGCAGTACTTC,CASRKQGAFEQYF
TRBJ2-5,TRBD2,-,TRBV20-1,TGCAGTGCTAGACCTCCAACGGGGGGGCCGGAGACCCAGTACTTC,CSARPPTGGPETQYF
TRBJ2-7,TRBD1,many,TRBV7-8,TGTGCCAGCAGCTTAGATTGGACAGGGAGCGGCGAGCAGTACTTC,CASSLDWTGSGEQYF
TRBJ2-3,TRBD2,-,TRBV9,TGTGCCAGCAGCCCTCCGGGACTAGCGCCAGATACGCAGTATTTT,CASSPPGLAPDTQYF
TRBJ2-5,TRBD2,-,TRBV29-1,TGCAGCGCAGGAACGGGACTAGAGGAGACCCAGTACTTC,CSAGTGLEETQYF
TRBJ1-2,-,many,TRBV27,TGTGCCAGCACCGGCAGGGGAAGGATGAGCGGCTACACCTTC,CASTGRGRMSGYTF
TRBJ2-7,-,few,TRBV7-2,TGTGCCAGCAGCTTAATGGGAATGGGCCCCACGAACGAGCAGTACTTC,CASSLMGMGPTNEQYF
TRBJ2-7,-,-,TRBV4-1,TGCGCCAGCAGCCAAGAACAGGGACCAAGAGACGAGCAGTACTTC,CASSQEQGPRDEQYF
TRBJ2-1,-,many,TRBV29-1,TGCAGCGTTGAAGATTCGGGGAATGAGCAGTTCTTC,CSVEDSGNEQFF
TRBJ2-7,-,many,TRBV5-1,TGCGCCAGCAGCTTGGACGTGACAAGCTCCTACGAGCAGTACTTC,CASSLDVTSSYEQYF
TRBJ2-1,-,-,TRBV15,TGTGCCACCAGCAGAGACCTTTCTCAGGGACCTCAGTTCTTC,CATSRDLSQGPQFF
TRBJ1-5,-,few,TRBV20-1,TGCAGTGCTAGAATGGGGGGCAATCAGCCCCAGCATTTT,CSARMGGNQPQHF
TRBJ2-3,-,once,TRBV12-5,TGTGCTAGTGCTCTTTCCCGGGTGGGCGATACGCAGTATTTT,CASALSRVGDTQYF
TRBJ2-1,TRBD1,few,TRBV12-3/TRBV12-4,TGTGCCAGCAGAACCGGGACAGGGGGCTACAATGAGCAGTTCTTC,CASRTGTGGYNEQFF
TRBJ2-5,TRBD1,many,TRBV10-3,TGTGCCATCAGTTCGGGACAGCAAGAGACCCAGTACTTC,CAISSGQQETQYF
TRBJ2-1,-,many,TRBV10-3,TGTGCCATCAGTGCGCGACTAGCCTACAATGAGCAGTTCTTC,CAISARLAYNEQFF
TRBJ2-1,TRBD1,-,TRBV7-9,TGTGCCAGCAGCGCACAGGGGACACATTCTAATGAGCAGTTCTTC,CASSAQGTHSNEQFF